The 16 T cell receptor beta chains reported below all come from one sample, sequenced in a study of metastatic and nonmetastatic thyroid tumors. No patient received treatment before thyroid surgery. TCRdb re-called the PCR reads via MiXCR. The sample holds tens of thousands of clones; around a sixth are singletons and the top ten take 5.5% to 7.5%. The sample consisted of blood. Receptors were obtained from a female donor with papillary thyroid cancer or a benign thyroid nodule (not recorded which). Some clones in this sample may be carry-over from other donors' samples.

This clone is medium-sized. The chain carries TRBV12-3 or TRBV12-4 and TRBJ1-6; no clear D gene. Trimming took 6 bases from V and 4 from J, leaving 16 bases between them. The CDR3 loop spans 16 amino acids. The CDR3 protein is CASRKDSRGYNSPLHF. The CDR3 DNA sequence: TGTGCCAGCAGAAAGGACTCACGGGGTTATAATTCACCCCTCCACTTT.

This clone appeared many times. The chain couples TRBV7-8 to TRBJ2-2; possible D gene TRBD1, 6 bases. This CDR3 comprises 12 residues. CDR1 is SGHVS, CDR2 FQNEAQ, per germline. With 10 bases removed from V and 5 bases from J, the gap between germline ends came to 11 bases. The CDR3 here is CAIQQGTGELFF. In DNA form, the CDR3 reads TGTGCCATTCAGCAGGGGACCGGGGAGCTGTTTTTT.

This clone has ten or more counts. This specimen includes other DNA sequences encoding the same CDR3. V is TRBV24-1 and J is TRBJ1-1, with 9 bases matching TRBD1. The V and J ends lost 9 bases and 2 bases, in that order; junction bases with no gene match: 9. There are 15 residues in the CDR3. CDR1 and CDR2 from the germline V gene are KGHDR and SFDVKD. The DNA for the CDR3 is TGTGCCACCGGCACGGGACAGGGATCTAACACTGAAGCTTTCTTT. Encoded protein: CATGTGQGSNTEAFF.

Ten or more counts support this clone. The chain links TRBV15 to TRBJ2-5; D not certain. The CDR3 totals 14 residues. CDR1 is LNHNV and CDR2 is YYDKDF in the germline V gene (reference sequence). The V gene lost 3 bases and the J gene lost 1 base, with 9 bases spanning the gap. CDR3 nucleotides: TGTGCCACCAGCAGGTCGCAGGTCCAAGAGACCCAGTACTTC. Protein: CATSRSQVQETQYF.

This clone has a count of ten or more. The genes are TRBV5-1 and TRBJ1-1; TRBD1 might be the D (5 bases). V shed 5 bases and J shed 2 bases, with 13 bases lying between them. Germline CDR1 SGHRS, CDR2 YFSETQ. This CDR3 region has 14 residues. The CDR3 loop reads CASRGTGVNTEAFF. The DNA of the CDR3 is TGCGCCAGCAGGGGCACGGGGGTCAACACTGAAGCTTTCTTT.

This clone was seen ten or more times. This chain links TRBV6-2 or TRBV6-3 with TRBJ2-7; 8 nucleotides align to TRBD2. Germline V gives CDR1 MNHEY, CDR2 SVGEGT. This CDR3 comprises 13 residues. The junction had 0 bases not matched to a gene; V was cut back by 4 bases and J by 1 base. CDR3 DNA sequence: TGTGCCAGCAGTTCTAGCGGGTCCTACGAGCAGTACTTC. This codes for CASSSSGSYEQYF.

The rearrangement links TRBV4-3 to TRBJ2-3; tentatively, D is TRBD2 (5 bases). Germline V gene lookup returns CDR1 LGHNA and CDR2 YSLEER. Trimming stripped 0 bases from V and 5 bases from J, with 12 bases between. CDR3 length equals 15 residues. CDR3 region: CASSQDGLAKDTQYF. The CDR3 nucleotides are TGCGCCAGCAGCCAAGACGGATTAGCGAAAGATACGCAGTATTTT.

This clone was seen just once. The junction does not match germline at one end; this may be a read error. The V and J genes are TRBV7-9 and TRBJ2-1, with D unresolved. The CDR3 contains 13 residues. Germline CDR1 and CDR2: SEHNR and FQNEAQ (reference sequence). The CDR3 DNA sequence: TGTGCCAGCAGCGAAAGCGCCGGAACGCCTCAGTCCTTC. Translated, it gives CASSESAGTPQSF.

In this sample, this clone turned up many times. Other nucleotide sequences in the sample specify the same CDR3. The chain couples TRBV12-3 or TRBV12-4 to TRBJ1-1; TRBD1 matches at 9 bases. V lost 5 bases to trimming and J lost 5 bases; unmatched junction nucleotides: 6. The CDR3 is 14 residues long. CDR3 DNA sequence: TGTGCCAGCAGTCCGACAGGGGGGGGAACTGAAGCTTTCTTT. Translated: CASSPTGGGTEAFF.

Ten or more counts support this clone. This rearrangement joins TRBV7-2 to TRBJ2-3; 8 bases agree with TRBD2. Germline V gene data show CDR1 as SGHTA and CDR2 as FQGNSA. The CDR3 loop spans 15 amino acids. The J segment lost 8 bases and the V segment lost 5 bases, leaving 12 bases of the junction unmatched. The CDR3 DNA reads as TGTGCCAGCAGCCAGCGACCCCTCGGGGGGGTTACGCAGTATTTT. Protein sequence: CASSQRPLGGVTQYF.

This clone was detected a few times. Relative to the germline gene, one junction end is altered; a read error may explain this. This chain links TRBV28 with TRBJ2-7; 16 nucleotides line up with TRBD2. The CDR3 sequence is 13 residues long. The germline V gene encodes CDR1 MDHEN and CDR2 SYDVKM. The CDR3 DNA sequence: TGTGCCAGCAGACTGTCCGGGACTAGCGGGAGGGTATTC. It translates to CASRLSGTSGRVF.

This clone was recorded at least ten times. The CDR3 protein is CASSPPYGEGYGYTF. The CDR3 DNA follows: TGTGCCAGCTCACCACCGTATGGAGAGGGATATGGCTACACCTTC. The chain uses TRBV18 and TRBJ1-2, with D unclear. The germline CDR1 and CDR2 sequences are KGHSH and LQKENI. The CDR3 is 15 residues long. Trimming left V 0 bases short and J 5 bases short, with 13 bases between. Full variable domain (rest looked up from reference TRBV18 and TRBJ1-2): NAGVMQNPRHLVRRRGQEARLRCSPMKGHSHVYWYRQLPEEGLKFMVYLQKENIIDESGMPKERFSAEFPKEGPSILRIQQVVRGDSAAYFCASSPPYGEGYGYTFGSGTRLTVV.

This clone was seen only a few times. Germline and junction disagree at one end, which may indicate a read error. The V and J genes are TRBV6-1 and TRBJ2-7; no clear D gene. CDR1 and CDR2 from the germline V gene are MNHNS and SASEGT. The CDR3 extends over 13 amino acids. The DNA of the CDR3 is TGTGCTAGCAAAAGTACGTCGTACTACGAGCAGTACTTC. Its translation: CASKSTSYYEQYF.

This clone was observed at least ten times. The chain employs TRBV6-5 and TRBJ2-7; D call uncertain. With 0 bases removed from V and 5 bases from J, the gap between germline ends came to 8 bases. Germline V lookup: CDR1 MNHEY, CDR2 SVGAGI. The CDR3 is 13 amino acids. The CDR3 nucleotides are TGTGCCAGCAGTTACTCGAAGGACCACGAGCAGTACTTC. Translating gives CASSYSKDHEQYF.

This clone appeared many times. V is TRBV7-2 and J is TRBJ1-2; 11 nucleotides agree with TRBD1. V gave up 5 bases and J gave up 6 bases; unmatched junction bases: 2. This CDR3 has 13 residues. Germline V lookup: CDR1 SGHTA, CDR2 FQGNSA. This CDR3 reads CASSPGQGDGYTF. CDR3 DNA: TGTGCCAGCAGCCCGGGACAGGGGGATGGCTACACCTTC.

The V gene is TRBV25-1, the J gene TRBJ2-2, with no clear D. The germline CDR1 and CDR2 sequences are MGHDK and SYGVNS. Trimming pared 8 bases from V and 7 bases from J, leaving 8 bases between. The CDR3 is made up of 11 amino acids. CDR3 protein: CASWGGGELFF. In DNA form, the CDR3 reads TGTGCCAGCTGGGGTGGCGGGGAGCTGTTTTTT.